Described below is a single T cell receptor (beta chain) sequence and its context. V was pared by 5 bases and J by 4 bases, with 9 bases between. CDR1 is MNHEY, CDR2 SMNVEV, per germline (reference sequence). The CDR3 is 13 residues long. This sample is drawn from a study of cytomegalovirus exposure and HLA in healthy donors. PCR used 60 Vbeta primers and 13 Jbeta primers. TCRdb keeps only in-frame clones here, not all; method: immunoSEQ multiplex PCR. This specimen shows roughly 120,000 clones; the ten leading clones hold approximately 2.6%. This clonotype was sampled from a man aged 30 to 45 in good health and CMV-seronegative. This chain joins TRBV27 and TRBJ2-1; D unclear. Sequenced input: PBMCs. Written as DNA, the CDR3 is TGTGCCAGCAGTCCCTACAGTTACAATGAGCAGTTCTTC. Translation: CASSPYSYNEQFF.